This T cell receptor beta chain is drawn from a study of tumor-infiltrating lymphocytes in localized non-small cell lung cancer (dated by TCRdb to the early 2020s). Some background on the complete study: Several histologies were represented in the cohort, which also included both smokers and never-smokers as well as patients whose samples were collected after neoadjuvant chemotherapy. Each patient provided resected tumor tissue plus uninvolved lung tissue from the same patient, with the uninvolved lung tissue described as non-adjacent to the tumor. TCR sequencing was one of several integrated assays, alongside flow cytometry, multiplex immunofluorescence, RNA-seq, exome sequencing and proteomics, applied to the same patients. For under 65 patients, immunoSEQ T-cell fraction was compared between paired tumor and uninvolved lung. In total, the ICON cohort was made up of some 160 surgical patients who had localized non-small cell lung cancer and whose tumors were resected.

The immunoSEQ assay used for TCR sequencing gave the T-cell fraction in both tumor and uninvolved lung tissue. The paper's data handling went like this. In the survival analysis, patients were divided into a high T-cell fraction group (upper tertile) and a low T-cell fraction group (lower two tertiles), and the two groups were compared using a log-rank test. A signed-rank test was used to test differences in T-cell fraction between paired tumor and uninvolved lung samples. Sourced from immuneACCESS, this table was stored by TCRdb with only in-frame sequences that have V and J called. A share of the clones is absent; for the studies checked, an unresolved V gene accounts for under half, and the remainder has no known explanation. V and J calls and clone size follow that table, whereas D and trimming were derived from the DNA. Counted in this sample were approximately 15,000 clones; around 75% of them appeared once. Of the sample, roughly 4% falls within the top ten clones.

Looking up the germline V gene (reference sequence) yields CDR1 SEHNR and CDR2 FQNEAQ. Including the terminal cysteine and phenylalanine, the CDR3 comprises 15 residues. The read is trimmed to its CDR3 DNA, 45 bases read in frame from base 1. The V and J ends are trimmed by 4 bases and 0 bases, leaving 9 bases between them. The full study reports these points: In line with immunofluorescence CD3 counts, TCRbeta sequencing supported higher T cell infiltration in tumors compared with uninvolved lung tissue. Different pieces of the same tissue were used for different assays, so technical variation could not be separated from intratumor heterogeneity. Tumor T-cell fraction from TCR sequencing was not associated with recurrence-free survival (p = 0.61). The TCR-derived T-cell fraction showed no difference between the flow cytometry-defined immunotypes IM1 (good prognosis) and IM2 (poor prognosis). Assay coverage varied across patients depending on available tissue quantity, so only a subset of the cohort had TCR sequencing.

In regard to this clone: It lacks a known antigen. Base qualities are not at hand, and no much larger clone is one base apart.

Enrollment in ICON was initiated in April 2016, and the last patient was enrolled in 2018. A subcohort of approximately 80 patients provided fresh tumor and matched uninvolved tissue for in-depth immune analyses, with TCR sequencing among those analyses. TCR sequencing was performed on DNA isolated from bulk tissue, without cell sorting. Sequencing input: lung tumor tissue. This sequence uses TRBV7-9 and TRBJ2-2, with the D gene uncertain. The TCR was taken from a human donor with non-small cell lung cancer. The nucleotide sequence reads TGTGCCAGCAGCTCCCATCCACCGAACACCGGGGAGCTGTTTTTT. Translation gives CASSSHPPNTGELFF.